What follows describes a single T cell receptor beta chain. The record originates from a study of blood T cell repertoires in COVID-19. Method: immunoSEQ multiplex PCR; TCRdb's copy keeps in-frame clones and lacks some. Here the sample spans approximately 230,000 clones, roughly 87% being singletons. Per germline, CDR1 MGHDK and CDR2 SYGVNS. The CDR3 is made up of 12 amino acids. The V and J ends lost 6 bases and 5 bases respectively, with 10 bases between them. Sequencing was carried out using PBMCs or T cells enriched from blood (not recorded which). This chain joins TRBV25-1 and TRBJ2-5; D unclear. The TCR comes from a young woman with acute COVID-19. Here the CDR3 DNA reads TGTGCCAGCAGCCGGTCGTGGGAGACCCAGTACTTC. Translation gives CASSRSWETQYF.